The 23 T cell receptor beta chains presented below share a single source sample, sequenced in a study of patients and donors after allogeneic stem cell transplantation. TCRdb recomputed calls from the RT-PCR reads with MiXCR, one row per CDR3 protein. Of approximately 170,000 distinct CDR3 sequences listed, approximately 30% are singletons. Sequenced input: blood, either unsorted or a sorted T cell fraction (not recorded which). These TCRs come from a human donor who was either an allogeneic HSCT recipient or a stem cell or donor lymphocyte infusion donor (not recorded which). It is not recorded whose cells these are; they may come from a transplant donor.

This clonotype has just a few counts. The chain couples TRBV28 to TRBJ1-2, with a tentative D call TRBD1 (5 bases). The CDR3 has 13 residues. Trimming stripped 6 bases from V and 7 bases from J, with 15 bases between. Germline V gene data show CDR1 as MDHEN and CDR2 as SYDVKM. In nucleotides, the CDR3 is TGTGCCAGCAGCCTGGGGGGGAAGCGTGGCTACACCTTC. This encodes CASSLGGKRGYTF.

The chain has TRBV5-5 and TRBJ2-5, with D possibly being TRBD2 (6 bases). Germline loops: CDR1 SGHKS, CDR2 YYEKEE (reference sequence). This CDR3 comprises 15 residues. Trimming pared 4 bases from V and 4 bases from J, leaving 17 bases between. CDR3 region: CASSLPGGPRETQYF. DNA of the CDR3: TGTGCCAGCAGCCTCCCCGGGGGACCACGAGAGACCCAGTACTTC.

The chain joins TRBV15 to TRBJ2-3; D is unresolved. Germline V gene sequence: CDR1 LNHNV, CDR2 YYDKDF (reference sequence). The CDR3 has 15 amino acids. V was shortened by 0 bases and J by 4 bases, with 11 bases between the two germline ends. This chain's CDR3 is CATSRDRLFSDTQYF. The DNA for the CDR3 is TGTGCCACCAGCAGAGATCGGCTCTTCTCAGATACGCAGTATTTT.

The V gene is TRBV9, the J gene TRBJ2-2; D perhaps matches TRBD1 (6 bases). V lost 4 bases, J lost 4 bases, and 8 bases lay in between. The length of the CDR3 is 13 residues. Germline lookup yields CDR1 SGDLS and CDR2 YYNGEE. CDR3: CASSQQGTGELFF. The CDR3 DNA sequence: TGTGCCAGCAGCCAACAGGGCACCGGGGAGCTGTTTTTT.

The CDR3 loop reads CASSWAAARTDTQYF. The CDR3 DNA reads TGTGCCAGCAGTTGGGCAGCCGCTCGCACAGATACGCAGTATTTT. V gene TRBV12-3 or TRBV12-4 combines with J gene TRBJ2-3, with no clear D. With 4 bases removed from V and 1 base from J, the gap between germline ends came to 12 bases. The CDR3 loop spans 15 amino acids.

This rearrangement joins TRBV7-2 to TRBJ2-1; D is ambiguous. Germline V CDR1 and CDR2: SGHTA, FQGNSA. Trimming took off 2 bases at V and 3 bases at J, with 2 bases between the two ends. The CDR3 covers 12 residues. CDR3 loop: CASSLLYNEQFF. As DNA, the CDR3 is TGTGCCAGCAGCTTACTCTACAATGAGCAGTTCTTC.

This clonotype came up a few times. The V and J genes are TRBV30 and TRBJ1-5, with TRBD1 as a possible D gene (5 bases). V was trimmed by 0 bases and J by 3 bases, leaving 12 bases between them. Germline V gives CDR1 GTSNPN, CDR2 SVGIG (reference sequence). The CDR3 runs 15 residues. This CDR3 reads CAWSVMGGFNQPQHF. For the CDR3, the DNA is TGTGCCTGGAGTGTTATGGGGGGTTTCAATCAGCCCCAGCATTTT.

This clonotype has a handful of counts. The chain carries TRBV27 and TRBJ2-3; TRBD1 aligns across 7 bases. Germline V CDR1 and CDR2: MNHEY, SMNVEV (reference sequence). The CDR3 length is 14 residues. The junction had 6 bases not matched to a gene; V was cut back by 5 bases and J by 4 bases. The CDR3 is CASSQGDSADTQYF. CDR3 in DNA: TGTGCCAGCAGTCAAGGGGACAGTGCAGATACGCAGTATTTT.

This clonotype was picked up a small number of times. V usage is TRBV29-1 and J usage is TRBJ1-2; 8 nucleotides align to TRBD1. J was trimmed by 4 bases and V by 7 bases; bases with no gene match: 8. The CDR3 extends over 13 amino acids. From germline, CDR1 is SQVTM and CDR2 ANQGSEA. This CDR3 reads CSAPGQGGYGYTF. The CDR3 bases are TGCAGCGCCCCCGGACAGGGAGGCTATGGCTACACCTTC.

This clonotype has more than one count but fewer than ten. The J gene is TRBJ2-1, the V gene TRBV10-3; D gene ambiguous. CDR1 ENHRY and CDR2 SYGVKD come from the germline V gene. Between the trimmed V and J ends, which lost 11 bases and 4 bases, there was a span of 18 bases. The CDR3 loop spans 14 amino acids. For the CDR3, the DNA is TGTGCCCTGGGGATAAAGGGTCCGTACAATGAGCAGTTCTTC. This encodes CALGIKGPYNEQFF.

The rearrangement joins TRBV10-3 to TRBJ1-1; 7 positions match TRBD1. This CDR3 is 13 amino acids long. Germline CDR1 and CDR2: ENHRY and SYGVKD. Trimming cost V 6 bases and J 5 bases; bases outside gene matches: 6. For the CDR3, the DNA is TGTGCCATCAGCCCCCTACAGGGGACTGAAGCTTTCTTT. It translates to CAISPLQGTEAFF.

The rearrangement links TRBV29-1 to TRBJ1-1, with TRBD1 matching over 10 bases. V was pared by 7 bases and J by 0 bases, with 2 bases of the junction left unmatched. CDR1 is SQVTM, CDR2 ANQGSEA, per germline. The CDR3 sequence is 13 residues long. DNA for the CDR3: TGCAGCGCCGGACAGGGGGTGAACACTGAAGCTTTCTTT. Its protein product is CSAGQGVNTEAFF.

The J gene is TRBJ2-6, the V gene TRBV5-1, with TRBD2 as a possible D gene (5 bases). The germline V gene has CDR1 SGHRS and CDR2 YFSETQ. The CDR3 loop spans 14 amino acids. Trimming left V 7 bases short and J 0 bases short, with 8 bases between. CDR3 sequence reads: CASASLSGANVLTF. The CDR3 bases are TGCGCCAGCGCTAGCCTCTCTGGGGCCAACGTCCTGACTTTC. Filled out from reference TRBV5-1 and TRBJ2-6, the complete variable domain reads KAGVTQTPRYLIKTRGQQVTLSCSPISGHRSVSWYQQTPGQGLQFLFEYFSETQRNKGNFPGRFSGRQFSNSRSEMNVSTLELGDSALYLCASASLSGANVLTFGAGSRLTVL.

The V and J genes are TRBV29-1 and TRBJ1-1; D might be TRBD1 (5 bases). The V gene lost 6 bases and the J gene lost 12 bases, with 17 bases spanning the gap. CDR1 and CDR2 from the germline V gene are SQVTM and ANQGSEA. The length of the CDR3 is 11 residues. CDR3 in amino acids: CSVGDGGESFF. CDR3 sequence (DNA): TGCAGCGTCGGGGACGGCGGGGAATCTTTCTTT.

This clonotype was counted only a few times. The chain has TRBV12-3 or TRBV12-4 and TRBJ1-6; D remains ambiguous. The CDR3 spans 15 residues. V lost 2 bases and J 8 bases, leaving 13 bases between the germline ends. This chain's CDR3 is CASSLHAPVYSPLHF. CDR3 nucleotide sequence: TGTGCCAGCAGTTTACACGCACCCGTATATTCACCCCTCCACTTT.

The chain joins TRBV20-1 to TRBJ2-3, with 9 bases identical to TRBD2. Germline assignment: CDR1 DFQATT and CDR2 SNEGSKA (reference sequence). V was pared by 2 bases and J by 5 bases, with 5 bases of the junction left unmatched. The CDR3 is 14 residues long. The CDR3 is CSARKAGGEDTQYF. For the CDR3, the DNA is TGCAGTGCTAGAAAAGCGGGAGGAGAAGATACGCAGTATTTT.

V and J are TRBV7-9 and TRBJ1-1; D is uncertain. The CDR3 consists of 15 residues. V dropped 5 bases and J dropped 1 base, with 14 bases sitting between them. Germline CDR1 is SEHNR and CDR2 is FQNEAQ (reference sequence). The CDR3 DNA sequence: TGTGCCAGCAGCGGGCGGGTCAGGAAGAACACTGAAGCTTTCTTT. Encoded protein: CASSGRVRKNTEAFF. Based on the CDR3 plus reference TRBV7-9 and TRBJ1-1, the full variable domain is DTGVSQNPRHKITKRGQNVTFRCDPISEHNRLYWYRQTLGQGPEFLTYFQNEAQLEKSRLLSDRFSAERPKGSFSTLEIQRTEQGDSAMYLCASSGRVRKNTEAFFGQGTRLTVV.

V usage is TRBV10-3 and J usage is TRBJ2-5, with 8 bases aligning to TRBD2. The CDR3 covers 16 residues. Unmatched junction bases numbered 11, after V lost 4 bases and J lost 4 bases. Germline V gene data show CDR1 as ENHRY and CDR2 as SYGVKD. The CDR3 DNA is TGTGCCATCAGTGCCGGGGTGCGGGAGGTCGGAGAGACCCAGTACTTC. It specifies CAISAGVREVGETQYF.

This clonotype occurred a few times. The V gene is TRBV29-1, the J gene TRBJ2-1; TRBD2 agrees at 13 bases. This CDR3 is built from 12 residues. The germline V gene has CDR1 SQVTM and CDR2 ANQGSEA. The ends lost 8 bases at V and 9 bases at J; junction bases unmatched: 4. The CDR3 is CSLTSGRSEQFF. CDR3 DNA: TGCAGCTTGACTAGCGGGAGGTCTGAGCAGTTCTTC.

This clonotype was counted a few times. V and J are TRBV10-3 and TRBJ2-5; 7 positions match TRBD1. The length of the CDR3 is 13 residues. Germline CDR1 is ENHRY and CDR2 is SYGVKD. J was trimmed by 3 bases and V by 4 bases; bases with no gene match: 2. CDR3 nucleotides: TGTGCCATCAGTGGGGACAGTAAAGAGACCCAGTACTTC. This translates into CAISGDSKETQYF.

This clonotype occurred a few times. The V and J genes are TRBV4-3 and TRBJ2-1; D is undetermined. The CDR3 extends over 15 amino acids. V lost 0 bases and J 2 bases, leaving 8 bases between the germline ends. Germline-derived CDR1 and CDR2 are LGHNA and YSLEER. As DNA, the CDR3 is TGCGCCAGCAGCCAAGACTACAGTCCCTACAATGAGCAGTTCTTC. Translated: CASSQDYSPYNEQFF.

This chain connects TRBV20-1 to TRBJ2-1; D remains ambiguous. V was shortened by 0 bases and J by 3 bases, with 6 bases between the two germline ends. Germline V lookup: CDR1 DFQATT, CDR2 SNEGSKA (reference sequence). The CDR3 extends over 13 amino acids. The CDR3 DNA reads as TGCAGTGCTAGAGATCCCAACTACAATGAGCAGTTCTTC. This codes for CSARDPNYNEQFF.

The V and J genes are TRBV12-3 or TRBV12-4 and TRBJ2-3, with 9 bases fitting TRBD2. The CDR3 totals 16 residues. The V gene end was trimmed by 3 bases and the J gene end by 6 bases; junction bases not matched to a gene: 10. The CDR3 loop is CASSLGGASGDDTQYF. The CDR3 DNA sequence: TGTGCCAGCAGTTTGGGCGGGGCTAGCGGGGACGATACGCAGTATTTT.